This TCR beta chain was observed in a study of control samples from healthy donors and cancer patients. Here immunoSEQ multiplex PCR was the method, and the copy in TCRdb shows in-frame clones only, minus some. The table has over 75,000 clones, roughly four fifths seen once. This CDR3 region has 13 residues. Germline CDR1 is SQVTM and CDR2 is ANQGSEA. J lost 2 bases, V lost 5 bases, and 4 bases had no gene match. Sequencing was performed on blood. This clonotype was obtained from a man aged 55 to 69 in good health. This chain links TRBV29-1 with TRBJ2-3; 7 bases line up with TRBD1. The CDR3 DNA is TGCAGCGTTAAGGGACAGTACACAGATACGCAGTATTTT. Its translation: CSVKGQYTDTQYF.